This T cell receptor (beta chain) was recovered during a study of blood T cell repertoires in COVID-19. Data came from immunoSEQ multiplex PCR; TCRdb stores just in-frame clones and leaves some out. The sample consists of more than 200,000 clones, 85% to 90% of them appearing once. Trimming took 7 bases from V and 5 from J, leaving 19 bases between them. This CDR3 is 15 amino acids long. Germline values: CDR1 KGHDR, CDR2 SFDVKD. The origin of this receptor is a man younger than 45 with COVID-19, enrolled during active disease. The sequencing input was peripheral blood. The rearrangement uses TRBV24-1 and TRBJ2-5; weak D call: TRBD1 (6 bases). The CDR3: CATSPARQVEETQYF. The CDR3, as DNA: TGTGCCACCAGCCCCGCACGACAGGTGGAGGAGACCCAGTACTTC.